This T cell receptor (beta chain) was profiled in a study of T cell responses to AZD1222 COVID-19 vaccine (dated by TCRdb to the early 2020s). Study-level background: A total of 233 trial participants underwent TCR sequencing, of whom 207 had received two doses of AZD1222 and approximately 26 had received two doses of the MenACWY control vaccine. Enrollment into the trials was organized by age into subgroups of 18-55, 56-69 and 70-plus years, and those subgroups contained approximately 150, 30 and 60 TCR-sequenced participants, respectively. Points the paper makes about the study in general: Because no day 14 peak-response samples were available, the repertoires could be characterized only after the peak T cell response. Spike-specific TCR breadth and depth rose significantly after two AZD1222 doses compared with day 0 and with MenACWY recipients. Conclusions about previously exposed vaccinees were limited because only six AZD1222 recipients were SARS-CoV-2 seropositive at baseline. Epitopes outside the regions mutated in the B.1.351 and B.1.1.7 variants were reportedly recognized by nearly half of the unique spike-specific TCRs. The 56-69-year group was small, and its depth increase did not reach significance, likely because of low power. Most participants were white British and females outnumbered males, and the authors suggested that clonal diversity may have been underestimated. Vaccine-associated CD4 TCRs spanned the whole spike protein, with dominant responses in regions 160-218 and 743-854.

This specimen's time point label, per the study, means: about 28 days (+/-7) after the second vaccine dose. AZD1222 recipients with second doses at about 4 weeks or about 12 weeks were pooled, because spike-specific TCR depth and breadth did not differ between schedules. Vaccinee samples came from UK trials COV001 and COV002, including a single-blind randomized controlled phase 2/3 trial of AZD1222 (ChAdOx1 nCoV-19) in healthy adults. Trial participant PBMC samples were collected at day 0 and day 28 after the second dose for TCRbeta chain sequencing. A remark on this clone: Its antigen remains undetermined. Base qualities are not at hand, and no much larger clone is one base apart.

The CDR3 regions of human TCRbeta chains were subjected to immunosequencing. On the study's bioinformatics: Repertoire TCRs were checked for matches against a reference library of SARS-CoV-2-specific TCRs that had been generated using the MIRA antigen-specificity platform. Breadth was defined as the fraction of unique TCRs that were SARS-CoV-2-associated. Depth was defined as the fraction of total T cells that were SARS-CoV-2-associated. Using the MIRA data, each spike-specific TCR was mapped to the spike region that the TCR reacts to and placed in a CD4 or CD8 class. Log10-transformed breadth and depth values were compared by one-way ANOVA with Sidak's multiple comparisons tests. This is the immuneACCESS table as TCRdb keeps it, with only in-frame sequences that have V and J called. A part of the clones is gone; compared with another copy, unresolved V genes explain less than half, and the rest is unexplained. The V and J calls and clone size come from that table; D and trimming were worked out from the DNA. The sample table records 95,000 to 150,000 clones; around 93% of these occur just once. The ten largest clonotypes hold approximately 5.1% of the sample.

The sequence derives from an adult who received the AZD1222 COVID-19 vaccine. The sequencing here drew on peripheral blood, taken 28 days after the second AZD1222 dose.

The nucleotide sequence is TGTGCCAGCAGCTTATACGGAGGGAACGAGCAGTACTTC. Its translation reads: CASSLYGGNEQYF. This chain joins TRBV7-9 to TRBJ2-7; TRBD2 is a possible D gene, resting on 6 matching bases. The cysteine opens and the phenylalanine closes a CDR3 of 13 amino acids. Just the 39-base CDR3 DNA is kept, in frame starting at base 1. The germline ends are 10 bases apart after V is trimmed by 2 bases and J by 5 bases. As encoded in the germline V gene (reference sequence), CDR1 is SEHNR while CDR2 is FQNEAQ.